This T cell receptor beta chain was retrieved from a study of shared clonotypes between healthy human individuals. Points from the study as a whole: Sampling was confined to blood; repertoires within tissues likely differ.

Clones were read by immunoSEQ multiplex PCR, and TCRdb kept only the in-frame ones, dropping some. This sample has around 1,100,000 clones, with about 72% found just once. Only one count was recorded for this clone. Its antigen is not known. This CDR3 is 17 amino acids long. V shed 5 bases, J shed 6 bases, and the junction held 14 bases outside the gene matches. Looked up from germline, CDR1 is SGHNT and CDR2 is YYREEE (reference sequence). Sequences were obtained from memory CD4+ T cells from PBMCs. This sample's subset: CD45RA-negative fraction. The TCR originated in a man between 18 and 29 years old in good health. Some clones in this sample may be carry-over from other donors' samples. The rearrangement links TRBV5-4 to TRBJ2-3; 11 positions match TRBD2. For the CDR3, the DNA is TGTGCCAGCAGAGCCGGGACTAGCGGAGGAGGGGGGGATACGCAGTATTTT. It translates to CASRAGTSGGGGDTQYF.